The 14 T cell receptor beta chains below come from one sample, sequenced in a study of cytomegalovirus exposure and HLA in healthy donors. PCR was performed using 60 Vbeta and 13 Jbeta primers. Here immunoSEQ multiplex PCR was the method, and the copy in TCRdb shows in-frame clones only, minus some. Among roughly 250,000 clones, 70% to 90% were seen once, and the ten largest hold about 2%. The sample was PBMCs. The receptors were gathered from a woman aged 40 to 49 in good health and CMV-seropositive.

This clone was picked up one time. The chain is built from TRBV5-6 and TRBJ1-1; possibly TRBD1 for D (5 bases). V was clipped by 1 base and J by 0 bases, with 13 bases between them. Germline V gives CDR1 SGHDT, CDR2 YYEEEE. CDR3 length: 16 residues. The DNA of the CDR3 is TGTGCCAGCAGCTTGCGCACAGGCCCGATGAACACTGAAGCTTTCTTT. The encoded protein is CASSLRTGPMNTEAFF.

The chain joins TRBV19 to TRBJ1-1, with 10 positions matching TRBD1. This CDR3 has 14 amino acids. The germline V gene encodes CDR1 LNHDA and CDR2 SQIVND (reference sequence). Trimming removed 7 bases from V and 2 bases from J; junction bases left unmatched: 4. The CDR3 coding sequence is TGTGCCAGTACCGGGACAGGGGTTAACACTGAAGCTTTCTTT. Protein sequence: CASTGTGVNTEAFF.

The V gene is TRBV19, the J gene TRBJ2-7; 7 bases agree with TRBD1. The junction had 7 bases not matched to a gene; V was cut back by 6 bases and J by 2 bases. Germline V gives CDR1 LNHDA, CDR2 SQIVND (reference sequence). This CDR3 contains 14 residues. The CDR3, as DNA: TGTGCCAGTAGCGCGACAGGGCCCACCTACGAGCAGTACTTC. Translation: CASSATGPTYEQYF.

The V gene is TRBV2, the J gene TRBJ1-5; 7 nucleotides line up with TRBD1. The trim removed 5 bases at V and 1 base at J, leaving 8 bases unmatched. The CDR3 sequence is 16 residues long. Looked up from germline, CDR1 is SNHLY and CDR2 is FYNNEI. DNA of the CDR3: TGTGCCAGCAGTTTCTCAGGGGGAAGGAGCAATCAGCCCCAGCATTTT. This sequence encodes CASSFSGGRSNQPQHF.

The genes are TRBV4-1 and TRBJ2-3; 9 bases fit TRBD1. Germline CDR1 MGHRA, CDR2 YSYEKL. After removal of 0 bases from V and 3 bases from J, the junction contained 10 bases not matched to a gene. This CDR3 is 18 amino acids long. The CDR3 coding sequence is TGCGCCAGCAGCCAAGATTTGGGGGACAGGGCTTTTACAGATACGCAGTATTTT. Translating gives CASSQDLGDRAFTDTQYF.

The chain uses TRBV7-2 and TRBJ2-3; D is undetermined. Trimming removed 1 base at V and 9 bases at J, with 11 bases between. CDR3 length equals 13 residues. From germline, CDR1 is SGHTA and CDR2 FQGNSA. The CDR3 DNA is TGTGCCAGCAGCTTAGACGGTCTGAGCACGCAGTATTTT. This gives the protein CASSLDGLSTQYF.

The chain is built from TRBV30 and TRBJ1-2, with 7 positions matching TRBD1. This CDR3 is built from 17 residues. Trimming cost V 5 bases and J 2 bases; bases outside gene matches: 17. Germline-derived CDR1 and CDR2 are GTSNPN and SVGIG (reference sequence). This chain's CDR3 is CAWGSWDRITLNYGYTF. In DNA, the CDR3 is TGTGCCTGGGGAAGTTGGGACAGAATAACCCTAAACTATGGCTACACCTTC.

The chain joins TRBV7-2 to TRBJ2-7, with 7 bases that match TRBD2. Losses at the gene ends were 5 bases for V and 2 bases for J; bases not matched to a gene: 6. The CDR3 extends over 14 amino acids. From germline, CDR1 is SGHTA and CDR2 FQGNSA. The CDR3 loop is CASSLGLGAYEQYF. CDR3 DNA: TGTGCCAGCAGCCTCGGACTAGGGGCCTACGAGCAGTACTTC.

This chain uses TRBV25-1 with TRBJ2-6; D is unresolved. CDR3 length: 15 residues. The V and J ends lost 7 bases and 0 bases respectively, with 10 bases between them. Looked up from germline, CDR1 is MGHDK and CDR2 is SYGVNS. The CDR3 DNA reads TGTGCCAGCAAGGAGAAGAGCTCTGGGGCCAACGTCCTGACTTTC. Protein sequence: CASKEKSSGANVLTF.

The gene calls are TRBV11-3 and TRBJ2-5; weak D call: TRBD2 (6 bases). The end of the DNA fits TRBJ2-7 better, so the J call may be wrong. CDR1 and CDR2 from the germline V gene are SGHNT and YENEEA. This CDR3 contains 15 residues. CDR3 amino acids: CASSLVSGPTYEQYF. In DNA, the CDR3 is TGTGCCAGCAGCTTAGTAAGCGGGCCTACCTACGAGCAGTACTTC.

This sequence joins TRBV7-3 and TRBJ2-1, with D maybe TRBD1 (6 bases). The CDR3 extends over 17 amino acids. CDR1 is SGHTA, CDR2 FQGTGA, per germline. V lost 4 bases and J 0 bases, leaving 16 bases between the germline ends. The CDR3, as DNA: TGTGCCAGCAGCTCCCAGCTTACAGGGAGCTCCTACAATGAGCAGTTCTTC. It is translated as CASSSQLTGSSYNEQFF.

The chain uses TRBV5-1 and TRBJ1-2; 10 bases are a match to TRBD1. The CDR3 is 15 amino acids. The V segment lost 0 bases and the J segment 4 bases; nucleotides outside the gene matches: 3. CDR1 is SGHRS, CDR2 YFSETQ, per germline. CDR3: CASSLGQGATYGYTF. The CDR3, as DNA: TGCGCCAGCAGCTTGGGACAGGGGGCGACCTATGGCTACACCTTC.

The chain recombines TRBV27 with TRBJ2-1; 9 nucleotides line up with TRBD1. Germline V gives CDR1 MNHEY, CDR2 SMNVEV (reference sequence). The CDR3 has 17 amino acids. Germline trimming cut 0 bases from V and 6 bases from J; bases unmatched to any gene: 9. CDR3 in amino acids: CASSLSSGTGLSNEQFF. CDR3 in DNA: TGTGCCAGCAGTTTATCCTCCGGGACAGGGCTGTCCAATGAGCAGTTCTTC.

The chain links TRBV15 to TRBJ1-1; unclear D gene. The CDR3 spans 13 residues. Germline V CDR1 and CDR2: LNHNV, YYDKDF (reference sequence). V lost 3 bases and J lost 3, with 8 bases in between. CDR3 residues: CATSSHRDTEAFF. The CDR3 bases are TGTGCCACCAGCAGTCATCGGGACACTGAAGCTTTCTTT.